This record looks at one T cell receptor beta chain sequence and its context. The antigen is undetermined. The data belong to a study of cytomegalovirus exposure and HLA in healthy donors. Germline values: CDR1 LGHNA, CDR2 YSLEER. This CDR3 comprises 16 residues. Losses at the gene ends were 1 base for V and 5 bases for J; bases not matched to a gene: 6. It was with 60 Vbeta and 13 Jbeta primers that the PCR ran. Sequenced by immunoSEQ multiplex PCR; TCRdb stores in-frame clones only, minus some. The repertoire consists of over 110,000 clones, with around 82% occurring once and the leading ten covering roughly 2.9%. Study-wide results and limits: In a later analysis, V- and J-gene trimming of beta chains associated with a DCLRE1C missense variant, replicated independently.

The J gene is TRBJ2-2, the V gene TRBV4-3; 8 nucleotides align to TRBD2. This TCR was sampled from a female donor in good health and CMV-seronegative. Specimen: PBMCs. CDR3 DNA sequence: TGCGCCAGCAGCCAAGGGGGCGGGGGGAATACCGGGGAGCTGTTTTTT. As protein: CASSQGGGGNTGELFF.